Sequencing of this TCR beta chain was carried out in a study of T cells in Graves' hyperthyroidism and ophthalmopathy. Study-wide context: At the time of initial diagnosis and before any treatment, peripheral blood was collected.

CDR1 is MGHDK and CDR2 is SYGVNS in the germline V gene. The ends lost 3 bases at V and 1 base at J; junction bases unmatched: 4. The CDR3 is 17 residues long. Those patients with uncontrolled infection, other autoimmune disease, pregnancy or lactation were excluded. PBMCs were collected from a roughly 10 ml volume of fresh peripheral blood. This clonotype turned up a few times. What it binds is not known. Notes on the study in general: Most clonotypes expanded in the thyroid (above 0.001) were also present in blood.

Amplified TCR beta CDR3 regions derived from RNA transcripts. HTBI primers were employed in a first-round RT-PCR of the TCR CDR3. TCRdb ran MiXCR on the multiplex PCR reads and lists one entry per CDR3 protein. The repertoire holds 540,000 or so distinct CDR3 sequences, with 15% to 18% as singletons. V usage is TRBV25-1 and J usage is TRBJ2-1; 12 bases fit TRBD2. Sequenced sample: blood. The sequence derives from a woman aged 25 to 39 with Graves' hyperthyroidism. The CDR3 loop reads CASSDGGLAGSYNEQFF. The DNA of the CDR3 is TGTGCCAGCAGTGATGGAGGACTAGCGGGGTCCTACAATGAGCAGTTCTTC.